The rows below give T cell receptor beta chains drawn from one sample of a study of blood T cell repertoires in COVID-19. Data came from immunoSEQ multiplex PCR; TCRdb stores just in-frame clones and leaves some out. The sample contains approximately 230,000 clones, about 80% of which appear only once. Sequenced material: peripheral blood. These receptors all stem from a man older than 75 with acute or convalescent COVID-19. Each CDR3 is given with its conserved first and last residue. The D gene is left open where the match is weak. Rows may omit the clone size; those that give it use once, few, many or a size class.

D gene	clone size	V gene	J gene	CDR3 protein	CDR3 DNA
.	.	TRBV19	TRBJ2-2	CASKDRLLATGELFF	TGTGCCAGTAAAGACAGACTCCTTGCCACCGGGGAGCTGTTTTTT
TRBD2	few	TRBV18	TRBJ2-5	CASSPGLAGETQYF	TGTGCCAGCTCGCCGGGACTAGCGGGAGAGACCCAGTACTTC
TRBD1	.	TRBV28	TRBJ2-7	CASSQQGARPYEQYF	TGTGCCAGCAGCCAACAGGGGGCGCGTCCCTACGAGCAGTACTTC
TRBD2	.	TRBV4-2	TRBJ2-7	CASSANPGLAPSRSSYEQYF	TGTGCCAGCAGCGCAAACCCGGGACTAGCGCCTTCAAGGAGCTCCTACGAGCAGTACTTC
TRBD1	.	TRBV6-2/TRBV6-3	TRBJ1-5	CASSYSRDRGLFSNQPQHF	TGTGCCAGCAGTTACTCGAGGGACAGGGGGCTTTTTAGCAATCAGCCCCAGCATTTT
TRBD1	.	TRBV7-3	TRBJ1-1	CASSPTGRMNTEAFF	TGTGCCAGCAGCCCGACAGGGCGCATGAACACTGAAGCTTTCTTT
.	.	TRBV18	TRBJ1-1	CASSPTIHSNTEAFF	TGTGCCAGCTCACCGACAATCCATTCGAACACTGAAGCTTTCTTT
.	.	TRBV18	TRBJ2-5	CASSNNQGGETQYF	TGTGCCAGCTCAAACAATCAGGGAGGAGAGACCCAGTACTTC
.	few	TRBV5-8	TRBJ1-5	CASSLAVNWPNNQPQHF	TGTGCCAGCAGCTTGGCCGTGAATTGGCCCAACAATCAGCCCCAGCATTTT
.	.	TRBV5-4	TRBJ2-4	CASSRSLGGLRDQNIQYF	TGTGCCAGCAGCCGATCCTTGGGGGGACTCCGGGACCAAAACATTCAGTACTTC
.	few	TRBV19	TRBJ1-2	CASNDYYGYTF	TGTGCCAGTAATGACTACTATGGCTACACCTTC
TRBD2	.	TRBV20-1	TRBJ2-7	CSARGGGSAHF	TGCAGTGCTAGGGGCGGGGGATCCGCGCACTTC
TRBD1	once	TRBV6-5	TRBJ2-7	CASSYKTGGGYEQYF	TGTGCCAGCAGTTACAAAACAGGGGGCGGCTACGAGCAGTACTTC
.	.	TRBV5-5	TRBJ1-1	CASSLGAGENFEAFF	TGTGCCAGCAGCTTGGGGGCCGGGGAAAACTTTGAAGCTTTCTTT
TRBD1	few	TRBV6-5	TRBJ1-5	CASSYKGAHQPQHF	TGTGCCAGCAGTTACAAGGGGGCACATCAGCCCCAGCATTTT
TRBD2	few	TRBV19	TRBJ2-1	CASSSAGGLYEQFF	TGTGCCAGTAGTTCAGCGGGGGGGTTGTATGAGCAGTTCTTC
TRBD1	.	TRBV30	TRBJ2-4	CAWSGTGQNIQYF	TGTGCCTGGAGCGGGACAGGGCAAAACATTCAGTACTTC
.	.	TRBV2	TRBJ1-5	CASSDRLVENQPQHF	TGTGCCAGCAGTGATCGTCTGGTGGAGAATCAGCCCCAGCATTTT
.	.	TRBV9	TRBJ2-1	CASSVGGPSYNEQFF	TGTGCCAGCAGCGTAGGCGGGCCCTCCTACAATGAGCAGTTCTTC
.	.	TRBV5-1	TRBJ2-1	CASSLGASTTYNEQFF	TGCGCCAGCAGCTTGGGGGCTTCTACAACTTACAATGAGCAGTTCTTC
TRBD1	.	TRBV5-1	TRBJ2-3	CASSSLDRADTQYF	TGCGCCAGCAGCTCTCTAGACAGGGCAGATACGCAGTATTTT
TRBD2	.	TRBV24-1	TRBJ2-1	CATSVPGARLAGNEQFF	TGTGCCACCAGTGTCCCCGGCGCGCGGCTAGCGGGCAATGAGCAGTTCTTC
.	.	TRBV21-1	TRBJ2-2	CASSKPGLAGEAGELFF	TGTGCCAGCAGCAAGCCGGGACTAGCGGGAGAGGCCGGGGAGCTGTTTTTT
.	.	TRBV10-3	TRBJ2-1	CAISESERGHSSYNEQFF	TGTGCCATCAGTGAGTCTGAAAGGGGCCATAGCTCCTACAATGAGCAGTTCTTC
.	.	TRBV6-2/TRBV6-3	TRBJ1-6	CASSYQSPLHF	TGTGCCAGCAGTTACCAGTCACCCCTCCACTTT
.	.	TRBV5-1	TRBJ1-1	CASSLQPGQGTEAFF	TGCGCCAGCAGCTTGCAGCCAGGGCAGGGCACTGAAGCTTTCTTT
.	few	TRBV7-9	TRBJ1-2	CASSKLLNYGYTF	TGTGCCAGCAGCAAACTATTAAACTATGGCTACACCTTC
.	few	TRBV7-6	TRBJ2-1	CASRPRVRDASYNEQFF	TGTGCCAGCAGGCCGCGAGTGCGGGACGCATCCTACAATGAGCAGTTCTTC
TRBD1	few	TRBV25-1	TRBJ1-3	CASSENGTGGYGNTIYF	TGTGCCAGCAGTGAAAATGGTACAGGGGGGTACGGAAACACCATATATTTT
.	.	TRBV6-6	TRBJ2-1	CASSYTYNEQFF	TGTGCCAGCAGTTACACATACAATGAGCAGTTCTTC
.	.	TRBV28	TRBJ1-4	CASSFGGANEKLFF	TGTGCCAGCAGTTTCGGCGGAGCTAATGAAAAACTGTTTTTT
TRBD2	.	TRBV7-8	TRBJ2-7	CASSPVAGAFYEQYF	TGTGCCAGCAGTCCCGTAGCGGGAGCCTTCTACGAGCAGTACTTC
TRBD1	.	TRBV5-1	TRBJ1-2	CASSPFRDRGRGMVGYTF	TGCGCCAGCAGCCCATTCCGGGACAGGGGGCGCGGGATGGTTGGCTACACCTTC
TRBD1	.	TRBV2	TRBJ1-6	CASRPVGTGVYSYNSPLHF	TGTGCCAGCAGGCCCGTCGGGACAGGGGTTTACTCCTATAATTCACCCCTCCACTTT
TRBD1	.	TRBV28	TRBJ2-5	CASRVNRGLYF	TGTGCCAGCAGAGTGAACAGGGGTTTGTACTTC
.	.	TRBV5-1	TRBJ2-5	CASSKDSFQETQYF	TGCGCCAGCAGCAAGGACAGTTTCCAAGAGACCCAGTACTTC
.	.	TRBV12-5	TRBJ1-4	CASANLPPPATNEKLFF	TGTGCTAGTGCGAACCTTCCCCCCCCAGCAACTAATGAAAAACTGTTTTTT
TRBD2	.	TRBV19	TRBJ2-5	CASSMGLAGGRKTQYF	TGTGCCAGTAGTATGGGACTAGCGGGGGGGCGAAAGACCCAGTACTTC
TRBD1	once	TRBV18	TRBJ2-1	CASSTGTVFKPIF	TGTGCCAGCTCCACCGGGACAGTTTTCAAACCGATCTTC
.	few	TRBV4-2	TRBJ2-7	CASRPRAGDYEQYF	TGTGCCAGCAGGCCCCGGGCAGGGGACTACGAGCAGTACTTC